This TCR beta chain is drawn from a study of CD8 T cells in Susac syndrome. It was with random hexamers that roughly 0.45 to 1 ug RNA was reverse transcribed. Amplification of TCR beta CDR3 by immunoSEQ multiplex PCR spanned 54 Vbeta and 13 Jbeta. TCRdb independently ran MiXCR on the immunoSEQ multiplex PCR reads; one entry per CDR3 protein. The table lists about 130,000 distinct CDR3 sequences, roughly 94% of them singletons. Treatment-naive patients with stable or active relapsing-remitting disease served as multiple sclerosis controls. Through negative isolation, CD4+ and CD8+ T cells were obtained, while TEMRA cells were enriched using FACS. Germline V gene lookup returns CDR1 LNHDA and CDR2 SQIVND (reference sequence). This CDR3 is built from 15 residues. The germline V and J ends were trimmed by 7 bases and 1 base, with 16 bases remaining between them.

This chain links TRBV19 with TRBJ2-5; D is perhaps TRBD1 (5 bases). Input material: CD4+ T cells from PBMCs. The receptor's source is a human donor with multiple sclerosis. The CDR3 nucleotides read TGTGCCAGTACAAACCTCGGACAATCCCAAGAGACCCAGTACTTC. Its protein product is CASTNLGQSQETQYF.